A selection of T cell receptor beta chains follows, all from one sample in a study of regulatory T cells in long-lasting Graves disease. One entry per CDR3 protein results from TCRdb running MiXCR on the multiplex PCR reads. Counted here are about 620,000 distinct CDR3 sequences, less than 20% occurring once; the ten biggest clones make up more than 15%. This sample also appeared in a second study, on T cells in Graves' hyperthyroidism and ophthalmopathy.

Sequencing was performed on peripheral blood mononuclear cells (PBMCs), taken at new diagnosis, from a patient treated with antithyroid drugs. These receptors all come from a woman aged 30 to 39 with Graves disease. Each CDR3 is given with its conserved first and last residue. D genes are given only for firm matches. Clone sizes are given selectively: once, few, many, or a class where the clone is expanded.

clone size,D gene,J gene,V gene,CDR3 protein,CDR3 DNA
many,NA,TRBJ2-7,TRBV3-1,CASSQDGVGGAYYEQYF,TGTGCCAGCAGCCAAGATGGAGTGGGGGGCGCCTACTACGAGCAGTACTTC
NA,NA,TRBJ1-5,TRBV7-9,CASSDIYSNQPQHF,TGTGCCAGCAGCGACATTTATAGCAATCAGCCCCAGCATTTT
NA,NA,TRBJ2-5,TRBV7-9,CASSLETSRETQYF,TGTGCCAGCAGCTTAGAGACTAGTCGAGAGACCCAGTACTTC
many,TRBD1,TRBJ1-5,TRBV28,CASRGTATFNQPQHF,TGTGCCAGCAGGGGGACAGCTACCTTCAATCAGCCCCAGCATTTT
few,TRBD1,TRBJ1-6,TRBV7-6,CASSSGQGYNSPLHF,TGTGCCAGCAGCTCTGGACAGGGCTATAATTCACCCCTCCACTTT
many,NA,TRBJ1-2,TRBV28,CASSDNYGYTF,TGTGCCAGCAGCGACAACTATGGCTACACCTTC
NA,NA,TRBJ1-1,TRBV5-1,CASSLAGQSMNTEAFF,TGCGCCAGCAGCTTGGCCGGACAGTCAATGAACACTGAAGCTTTCTTT
many,TRBD1,TRBJ1-2,TRBV7-9,CASSFADRGGYTF,TGTGCCAGCAGCTTCGCTGACAGGGGGGGCTACACCTTC
NA,NA,TRBJ1-5,TRBV18,CASSPAQGNQPQHF,TGTGCCAGCTCACCGGCCCAGGGGAATCAGCCCCAGCATTTT
many,NA,TRBJ1-1,TRBV27,CASSLRVEIPGREAFF,TGTGCCAGCAGTTTGAGGGTGGAGATCCCGGGGCGGGAAGCTTTCTTT
many,TRBD2,TRBJ2-1,TRBV18,CASSPGLAGGPDEQFF,TGTGCCAGCTCACCTGGACTAGCGGGAGGGCCGGATGAGCAGTTCTTC
many,TRBD1,TRBJ2-7,TRBV28,CASSTGGTGVHEQYF,TGTGCCAGCAGCACCGGCGGAACAGGGGTGCACGAGCAGTACTTC
NA,NA,TRBJ2-6,TRBV12-3/TRBV12-4,CASSLDMPSGANVLTF,TGTGCCAGCAGTTTAGACATGCCCTCTGGGGCCAACGTCCTGACTTTC
few,NA,TRBJ2-7,TRBV19,CASSIKSGLGEQYF,TGTGCCAGTAGTATTAAGAGTGGGCTGGGAGAGCAGTACTTC
many,NA,TRBJ1-4,TRBV28,CASTISGTGNEKLFF,TGTGCCAGCACCATATCAGGGACGGGAAATGAAAAACTGTTTTTT
few,NA,TRBJ1-6,TRBV14,CASSLDLNSPLHF,TGTGCCAGCAGCCTAGATCTGAATTCACCCCTCCACTTT
NA,TRBD2,TRBJ2-7,TRBV5-1,CASSGTSGAEQSYEQYF,TGCGCCAGCAGCGGGACTAGCGGGGCAGAACAAAGCTACGAGCAGTACTTC
NA,NA,TRBJ2-7,TRBV9,CASSVETARRDEQYF,TGTGCCAGCAGCGTAGAGACAGCCCGGCGGGACGAGCAGTACTTC
few,NA,TRBJ2-3,TRBV27,CASSVSPRSDTQYF,TGTGCCAGCAGTGTCTCCCCCCGATCGGATACGCAGTATTTT
NA,NA,TRBJ2-2,TRBV7-3,CASSPRTEMGTGELFF,TGCGCCAGCAGCCCTCGGACAGAAATGGGTACCGGGGAGCTGTTTTTT
NA,NA,TRBJ1-2,TRBV6-2/TRBV6-3,CASASRRNYGYTF,TGTGCCAGCGCGTCCCGGCGGAACTATGGCTACACCTTC
few,NA,TRBJ1-2,TRBV14,CASSQDWGEGYTF,TGTGCCAGCAGCCAAGATTGGGGGGAAGGCTACACCTTC
NA,NA,TRBJ2-7,TRBV7-2,CASSIASQQGYEQYF,TGTGCCAGCAGCATTGCTTCCCAACAGGGCTACGAGCAGTACTTC
many,NA,TRBJ1-2,TRBV7-9,CASSLVGKDFGATRYTF,TGTGCCAGCAGCTTAGTTGGGAAGGACTTCGGGGCAACGCGCTACACCTTC
many,NA,TRBJ1-1,TRBV28,CASSLNFVGDANTEAFF,TGTGCCAGCAGTTTAAATTTTGTCGGCGACGCGAACACTGAAGCTTTCTTT